The clone carrying this T cell receptor beta chain was observed at least ten times. This specimen belongs to a study of T-cell reconstitution after alpha-beta-depleted transplantation in children. CDR3 length equals 13 residues. The germline V gene encodes CDR1 DFQATT and CDR2 SNEGSKA (reference sequence). Trimming removed 1 base from V and 9 bases from J, with 13 bases in between. Preparing the TCRbeta library involved the use of unique molecular identifiers. TCRdb re-called the PCR reads with MiXCR, one entry per CDR3 protein. The sample lists about 410,000 distinct CDR3 sequences; roughly 22% were seen once.

V gene TRBV20-1 combines with J gene TRBJ2-1; D is undetermined. This receptor was obtained from a human donor who donated a stem cell graft to a child with acute myeloid leukemia. The sample in question was PBMCs from the stem cell graft donor, obtained from the stem cell graft. In DNA form, the CDR3 reads TGCAGTGCTAGAGTGCTAGAGTGGGGTGAGCAGTTCTTC. This gives the protein CSARVLEWGEQFF.